This passage covers 13 T cell receptor beta chains from one sample sequenced in a study of blood T cell repertoires in COVID-19. Assay used: immunoSEQ multiplex PCR; TCRdb lists only in-frame clones, some missing. The repertoire holds a few hundred thousand clones, with roughly 90% as singletons. Sequenced material: peripheral blood. These TCRs come from a woman in her twenties or thirties with COVID-19, enrolled during active disease.

This chain connects TRBV10-3 to TRBJ1-2; TRBD1 might be the D (6 bases). Trimming pared 7 bases from V and 12 bases from J, leaving 18 bases between. In germline, CDR1 is ENHRY, CDR2 SYGVKD. The CDR3 length is 12 residues. The CDR3 coding sequence is TGTGCCATCATTGGTTCAACAGGGTCCCACACCTTC. Amino acids: CAIIGSTGSHTF.

The rearrangement uses TRBV7-2 and TRBJ2-3; 9 bases line up with TRBD2. The CDR3 contains 17 residues. Trimming cost V 0 bases and J 7 bases; bases outside gene matches: 11. Germline V gene lookup returns CDR1 SGHTA and CDR2 FQGNSA. This CDR3 reads CASSLAPGGRDKNTQYF. CDR3 nucleotides: TGTGCCAGCAGCTTAGCCCCCGGCGGGAGGGACAAGAATACGCAGTATTTT.

V usage is TRBV4-1 and J usage is TRBJ1-2, with D possibly TRBD1 on 6 matching bases. The CDR3 is made up of 15 amino acids. Between the trimmed V and J ends, which lost 0 bases and 2 bases, there was a span of 10 bases. Germline V gives CDR1 MGHRA, CDR2 YSYEKL. The CDR3 spells CASSQEQGRNYGYTF. The CDR3 nucleotides read TGCGCCAGCAGCCAAGAGCAGGGGAGAAACTATGGCTACACCTTC.

The chain joins TRBV19 to TRBJ2-2, with D unresolved. The germline CDR1 and CDR2 sequences are LNHDA and SQIVND (reference sequence). The CDR3 is 14 amino acids. V was trimmed by 7 bases and J by 11 bases, leaving 20 bases between them. The CDR3, as DNA: TGTGCCAGTACCCCGGATGTAGCATGGTCAGAGCTGTTTTTT. This sequence encodes CASTPDVAWSELFF.

This chain uses TRBV7-9 with TRBJ2-2; D might be TRBD2 (6 bases). Germline V gives CDR1 SEHNR, CDR2 FQNEAQ (reference sequence). V was shortened by 5 bases and J by 4 bases, with 14 bases between the two germline ends. The length of the CDR3 is 15 residues. The CDR3 spells CASSNRETATGELFF. The CDR3 bases are TGTGCCAGCAGCAACCGGGAGACTGCCACCGGGGAGCTGTTTTTT.

The V gene is TRBV29-1, the J gene TRBJ1-2; D uncertain. V lost 3 bases, J lost 7 bases, and 18 bases lay in between. The CDR3 extends over 14 amino acids. The germline V gene encodes CDR1 SQVTM and CDR2 ANQGSEA. As DNA, the CDR3 is TGCAGCGTTGAGTTTCCCCAGGTTTCCGGTGGCTACACCTTC. Translated, it gives CSVEFPQVSGGYTF. The full variable domain, in which reference TRBV29-1 and TRBJ1-2 provide the parts outside the CDR3, is SAVISQKPSRDICQRGTSLTIQCQVDSQVTMMFWYRQQPGQSLTLIATANQGSEATYESGFVIDKFPISRPNLTFSTLTVSNMSPEDSSIYLCSVEFPQVSGGYTFGSGTRLTVV.

The genes are TRBV21-1 and TRBJ2-7; TRBD2, the table's D call, was not compared with the DNA. TRBV21-1 counts as a pseudogene. The CDR3 has 13 residues. For the CDR3, the DNA is TGTGCCAGCAGCAACCAGGACTACTACGAGCAGTACGTC. As protein: CASSNQDYYEQYV.

The V and J genes are TRBV9 and TRBJ1-5; D gene ambiguous. The V and J ends lost 0 bases and 3 bases respectively, with 10 bases between them. The CDR3 is 15 residues long. CDR1 and CDR2 (germline): SGDLS, YYNGEE. CDR3 protein: CASSVDGQANQPQHF. CDR3 nucleotide sequence: TGTGCCAGCAGCGTAGATGGGCAGGCCAATCAGCCCCAGCATTTT.

The rearrangement links TRBV7-8 to TRBJ1-2; possible D gene TRBD1, 5 bases. This CDR3 is built from 15 residues. The V end was cut by 1 base, the J end by 6 bases, with 15 bases between. CDR1 is SGHVS, CDR2 FQNEAQ, per germline. The chain's CDR3 is CASSLVSWSRDGYTF. The CDR3 region has the DNA TGTGCCAGCAGCTTAGTATCGTGGTCCAGGGATGGCTACACCTTC.

This sequence joins TRBV27 and TRBJ1-6; D unresolved. V gave up 5 bases and J gave up 10 bases, with 15 bases separating them. CDR3 size: 14 residues. From germline, CDR1 is MNHEY and CDR2 SMNVEV (reference sequence). CDR3 nucleotide sequence: TGTGCCAGCAGTCCTGACGGAGTTCGGTCACCCCTCCACTTT. It specifies CASSPDGVRSPLHF.

The chain employs TRBV28 and TRBJ1-1; D gene uncertain. Germline CDR1 MDHEN, CDR2 SYDVKM. This CDR3 spans 13 amino acids. The V end was cut by 5 bases, the J end by 3 bases, with 10 bases between. The CDR3 spells CASSAIDYTEAFF. The CDR3 region has the DNA TGTGCCAGCAGTGCCATAGATTACACTGAAGCTTTCTTT. Full variable domain (remainder filled in from reference TRBV28 and TRBJ1-1): DVKVTQSSRYLVKRTGEKVFLECVQDMDHENMFWYRQDPGLGLRLIYFSYDVKMKEKGDIPEGYSVSREKKERFSLILESASTNQTSMYLCASSAIDYTEAFFGQGTRLTVV.

The rearrangement links TRBV5-1 to TRBJ2-7; D is perhaps TRBD2 (7 bases). Germline CDR1 and CDR2: SGHRS and YFSETQ. This CDR3 contains 15 residues. V lost 0 bases and J lost 3, with 13 bases in between. The CDR3, as DNA: TGCGCCAGCAGCTTGGCTTTGGGAGGGGGCTACGAGCAGTACTTC. This encodes CASSLALGGGYEQYF.

The gene calls are TRBV21-1 and TRBJ2-7; the D segment call TRBD1 is taken from the table without a DNA check. TRBV21-1 corresponds to a pseudogene. The length of the CDR3 is 13 residues. CDR3 sequence (DNA): TGTGCCAGCAGCTCCCTAAGGGGGTGCGAGCAGTACGTC. The encoded protein is CASSSLRGCEQYV.